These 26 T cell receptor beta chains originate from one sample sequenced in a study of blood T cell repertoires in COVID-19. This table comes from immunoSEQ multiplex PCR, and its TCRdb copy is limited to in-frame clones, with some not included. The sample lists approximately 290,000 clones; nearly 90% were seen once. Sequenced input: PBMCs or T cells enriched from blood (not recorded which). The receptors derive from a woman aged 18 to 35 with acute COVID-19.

The CDR3 loop is CASSLVRESDTQYF. CDR3 in DNA: TGTGCCAGCAGCTTAGTCCGGGAGTCAGATACGCAGTATTTT. V and J are TRBV7-2 and TRBJ2-3, with D possibly TRBD2 on 6 matching bases. Germline V gene lookup returns CDR1 SGHTA and CDR2 FQGNSA. The CDR3 has 14 amino acids. Between the trimmed V and J ends, which lost 1 base and 4 bases, there was a span of 9 bases.

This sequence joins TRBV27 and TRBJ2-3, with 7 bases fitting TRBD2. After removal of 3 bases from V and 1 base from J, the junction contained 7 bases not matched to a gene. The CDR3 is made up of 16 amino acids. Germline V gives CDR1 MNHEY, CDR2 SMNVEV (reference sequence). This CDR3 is CASSFLTSWGTDTQYF. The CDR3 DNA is TGTGCCAGCAGTTTCCTGACTAGCTGGGGCACAGATACGCAGTATTTT.

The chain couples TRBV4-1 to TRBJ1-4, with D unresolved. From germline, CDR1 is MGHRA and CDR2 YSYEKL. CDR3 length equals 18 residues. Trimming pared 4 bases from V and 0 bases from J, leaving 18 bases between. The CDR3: CASSLSWPPQTTNEKLFF. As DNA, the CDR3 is TGCGCCAGCAGCCTGTCCTGGCCCCCACAGACAACTAATGAAAAACTGTTTTTT.

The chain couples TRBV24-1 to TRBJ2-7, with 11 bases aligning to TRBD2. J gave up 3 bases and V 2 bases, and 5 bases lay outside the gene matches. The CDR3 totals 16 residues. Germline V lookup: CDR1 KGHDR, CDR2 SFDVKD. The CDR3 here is CATSDSIAGGVYEQYF. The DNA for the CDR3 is TGTGCCACCAGTGATTCCATAGCGGGAGGGGTCTACGAGCAGTACTTC.

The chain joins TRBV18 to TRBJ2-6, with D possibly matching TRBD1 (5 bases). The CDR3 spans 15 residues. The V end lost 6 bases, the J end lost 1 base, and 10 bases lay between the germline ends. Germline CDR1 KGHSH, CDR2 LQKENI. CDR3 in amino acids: CASSKQASGANVLTF. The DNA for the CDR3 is TGTGCCAGCTCTAAACAGGCTTCTGGGGCCAACGTCCTGACTTTC.

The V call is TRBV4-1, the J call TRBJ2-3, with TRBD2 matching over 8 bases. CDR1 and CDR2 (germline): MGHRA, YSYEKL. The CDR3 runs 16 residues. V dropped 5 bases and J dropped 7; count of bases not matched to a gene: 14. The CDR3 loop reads CASSDAGGRKRNTQYF. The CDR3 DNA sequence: TGCGCCAGCAGCGACGCGGGAGGCCGGAAACGGAATACGCAGTATTTT.

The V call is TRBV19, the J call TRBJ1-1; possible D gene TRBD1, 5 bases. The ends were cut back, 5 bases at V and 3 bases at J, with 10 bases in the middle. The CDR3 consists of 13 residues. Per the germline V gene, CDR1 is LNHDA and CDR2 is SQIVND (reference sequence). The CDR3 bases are TGTGCCAGTAGTCCACAGGTCTACACTGAAGCTTTCTTT. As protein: CASSPQVYTEAFF.

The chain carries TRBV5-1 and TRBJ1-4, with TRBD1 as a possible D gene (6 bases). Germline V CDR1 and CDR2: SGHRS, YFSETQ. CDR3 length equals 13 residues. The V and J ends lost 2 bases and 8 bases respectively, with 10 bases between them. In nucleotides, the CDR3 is TGCGCCAGCAGCTTCCGGGACAAGGAAAAACTGTTTTTT. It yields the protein CASSFRDKEKLFF. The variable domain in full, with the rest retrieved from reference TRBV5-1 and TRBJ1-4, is KAGVTQTPRYLIKTRGQQVTLSCSPISGHRSVSWYQQTPGQGLQFLFEYFSETQRNKGNFPGRFSGRQFSNSRSEMNVSTLELGDSALYLCASSFRDKEKLFFGSGTQLSVL.

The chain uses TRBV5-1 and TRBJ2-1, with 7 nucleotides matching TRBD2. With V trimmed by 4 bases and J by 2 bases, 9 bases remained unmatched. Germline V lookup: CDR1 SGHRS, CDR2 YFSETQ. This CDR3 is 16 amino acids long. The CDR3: CASSLRGEYPYNEQFF. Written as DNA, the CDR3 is TGCGCCAGCAGCCTTCGGGGGGAGTACCCCTACAATGAGCAGTTCTTC.

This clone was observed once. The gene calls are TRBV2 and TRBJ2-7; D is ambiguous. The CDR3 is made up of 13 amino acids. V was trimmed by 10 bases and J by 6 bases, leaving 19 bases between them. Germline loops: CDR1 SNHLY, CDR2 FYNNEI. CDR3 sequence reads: CATSSSLGLEQYF. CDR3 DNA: TGTGCCACCTCTTCTAGTTTGGGTCTCGAGCAGTACTTC. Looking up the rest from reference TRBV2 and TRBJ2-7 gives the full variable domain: EPEVTQTPSHQVTQMGQEVILRCVPISNHLYFYWYRQILGQKVEFLVSFYNNEISEKSEIFDDQFSVERPDGSNFTLKIRSTKLEDSAMYFCATSSSLGLEQYFGPGTRLTVT.

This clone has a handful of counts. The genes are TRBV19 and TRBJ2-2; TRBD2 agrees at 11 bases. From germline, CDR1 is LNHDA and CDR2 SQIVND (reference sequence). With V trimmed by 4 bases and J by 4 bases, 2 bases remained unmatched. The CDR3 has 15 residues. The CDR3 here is CASSNSGRATGELFF. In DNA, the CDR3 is TGTGCCAGTAGTAATAGCGGGAGGGCCACCGGGGAGCTGTTTTTT. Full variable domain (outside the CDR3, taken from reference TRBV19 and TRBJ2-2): DGGITQSPKYLFRKEGQNVTLSCEQNLNHDAMYWYRQDPGQGLRLIYYSQIVNDFQKGDIAEGYSVSREKKESFPLTVTSAQKNPTAFYLCASSNSGRATGELFFGEGSRLTVL.

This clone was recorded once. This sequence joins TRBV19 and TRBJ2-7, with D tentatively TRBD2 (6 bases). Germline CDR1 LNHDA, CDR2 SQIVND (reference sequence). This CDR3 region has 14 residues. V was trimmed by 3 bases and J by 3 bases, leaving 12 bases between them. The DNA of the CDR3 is TGTGCCAGTAGTATGGGGACGGGACTCTACGAGCAGTACTTC. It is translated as CASSMGTGLYEQYF. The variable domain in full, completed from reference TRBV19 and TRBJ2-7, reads DGGITQSPKYLFRKEGQNVTLSCEQNLNHDAMYWYRQDPGQGLRLIYYSQIVNDFQKGDIAEGYSVSREKKESFPLTVTSAQKNPTAFYLCASSMGTGLYEQYFGPGTRLTVT.

CDR3 sequence (DNA): TGTGCCAGCTCTCCCGACAGGGCCAACTACGAGCAGTACTTC. Protein sequence: CASSPDRANYEQYF. This chain uses TRBV18 with TRBJ2-7; TRBD1 aligns across 7 bases. V was clipped by 6 bases and J by 3 bases; unmatched bases: 8. CDR3 size: 14 residues. From germline, CDR1 is KGHSH and CDR2 LQKENI.

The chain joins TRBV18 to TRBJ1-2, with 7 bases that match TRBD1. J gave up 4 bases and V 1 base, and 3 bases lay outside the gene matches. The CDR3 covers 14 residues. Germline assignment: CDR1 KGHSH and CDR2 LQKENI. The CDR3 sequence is CASSPQAGGYGYTF. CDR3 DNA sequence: TGTGCCAGCTCACCACAGGCAGGGGGCTATGGCTACACCTTC. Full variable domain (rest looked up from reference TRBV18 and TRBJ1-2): NAGVMQNPRHLVRRRGQEARLRCSPMKGHSHVYWYRQLPEEGLKFMVYLQKENIIDESGMPKERFSAEFPKEGPSILRIQQVVRGDSAAYFCASSPQAGGYGYTFGSGTRLTVV.

The CDR3 spells CASSLAVSGYTEAFF. The CDR3 nucleotides read TGTGCCAGCAGTTTGGCTGTCTCAGGTTACACTGAAGCTTTCTTT. This sequence joins TRBV28 and TRBJ1-1; D is unclear. This CDR3 has 15 residues. The V gene lost 3 bases and the J gene lost 3 bases, with 14 bases spanning the gap. Germline V CDR1 and CDR2: MDHEN, SYDVKM.

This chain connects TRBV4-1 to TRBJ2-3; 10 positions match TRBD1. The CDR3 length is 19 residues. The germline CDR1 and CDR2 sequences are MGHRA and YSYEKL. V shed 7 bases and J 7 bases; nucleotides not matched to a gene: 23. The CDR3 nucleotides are TGCGCCAGCAAAAGGGGCTTGACAGGGGGCGAAAGGGGCGAATATACGCAGTATTTT. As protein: CASKRGLTGGERGEYTQYF.

This CDR3 is CAISGQETNYGYTF. Here the CDR3 DNA reads TGTGCCATCAGTGGACAGGAGACTAACTATGGCTACACCTTC. The chain uses TRBV10-3 and TRBJ1-2; tentatively, D is TRBD1 (6 bases). Germline V CDR1 and CDR2: ENHRY, SYGVKD. Trimming took 4 bases from V and 0 from J, leaving 9 bases between them. The CDR3 extends over 14 amino acids.

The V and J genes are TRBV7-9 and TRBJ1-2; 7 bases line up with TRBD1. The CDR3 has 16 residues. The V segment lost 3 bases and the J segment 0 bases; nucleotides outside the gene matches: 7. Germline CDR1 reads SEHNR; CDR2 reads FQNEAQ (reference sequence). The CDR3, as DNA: TGTGCCAGCAGCTTTACAACAGGGGATTCTAACTATGGCTACACCTTC. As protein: CASSFTTGDSNYGYTF.

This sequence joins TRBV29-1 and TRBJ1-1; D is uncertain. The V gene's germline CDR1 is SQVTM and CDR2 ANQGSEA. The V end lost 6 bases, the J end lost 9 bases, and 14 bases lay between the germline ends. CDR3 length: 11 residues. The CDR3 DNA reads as TGCAGCGTACCGGGATCGTCGCAAGCTTTCTTT. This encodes CSVPGSSQAFF.

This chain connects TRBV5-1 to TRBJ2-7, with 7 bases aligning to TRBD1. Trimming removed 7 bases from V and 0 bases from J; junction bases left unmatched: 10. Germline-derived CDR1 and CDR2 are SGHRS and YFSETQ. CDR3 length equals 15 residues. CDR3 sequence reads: CASGPGQRSSYEQYF. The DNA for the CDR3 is TGCGCCAGCGGTCCGGGACAGCGGAGCTCCTACGAGCAGTACTTC.

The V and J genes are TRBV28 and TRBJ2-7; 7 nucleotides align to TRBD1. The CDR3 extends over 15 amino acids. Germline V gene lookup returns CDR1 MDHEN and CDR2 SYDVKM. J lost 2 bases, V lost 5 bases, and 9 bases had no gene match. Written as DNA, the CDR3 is TGTGCCAGCAGTCCCCGGGACAGAACTCCCTACGAGCAGTACTTC. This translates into CASSPRDRTPYEQYF.

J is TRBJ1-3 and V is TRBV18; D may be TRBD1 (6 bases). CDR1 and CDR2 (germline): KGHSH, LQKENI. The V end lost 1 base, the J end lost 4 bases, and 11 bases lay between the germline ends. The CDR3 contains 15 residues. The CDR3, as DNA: TGTGCCAGCTCACCACAGACAGGCGAAGGAAACACCATATATTTT. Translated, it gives CASSPQTGEGNTIYF.

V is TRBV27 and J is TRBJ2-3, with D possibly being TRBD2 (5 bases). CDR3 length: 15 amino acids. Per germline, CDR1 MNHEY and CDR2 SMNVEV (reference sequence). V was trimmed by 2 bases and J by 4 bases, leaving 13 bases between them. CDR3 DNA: TGTGCCAGCAGTTTACAGCGAAAGAGGGCAGATACGCAGTATTTT. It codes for CASSLQRKRADTQYF.

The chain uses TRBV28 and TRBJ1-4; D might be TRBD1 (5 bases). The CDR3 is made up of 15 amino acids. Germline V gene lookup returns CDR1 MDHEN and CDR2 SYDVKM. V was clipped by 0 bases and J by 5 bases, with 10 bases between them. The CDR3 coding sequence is TGTGCCAGCAGTTTATGGACACGGGGGAATGAAAAACTGTTTTTT. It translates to CASSLWTRGNEKLFF.

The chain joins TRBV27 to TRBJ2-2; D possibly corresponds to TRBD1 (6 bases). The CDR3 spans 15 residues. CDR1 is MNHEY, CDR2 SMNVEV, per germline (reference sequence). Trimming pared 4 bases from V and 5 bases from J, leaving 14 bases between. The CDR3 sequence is CASSSAGALTGELFF. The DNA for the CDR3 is TGTGCCAGCAGTTCCGCAGGGGCCTTGACCGGGGAGCTGTTTTTT.

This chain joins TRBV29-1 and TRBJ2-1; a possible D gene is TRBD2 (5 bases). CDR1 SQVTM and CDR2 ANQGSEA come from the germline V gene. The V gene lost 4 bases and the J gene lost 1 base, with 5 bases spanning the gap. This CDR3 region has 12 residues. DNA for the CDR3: TGCAGCGTTGGCGGGTCCTACAATGAGCAGTTCTTC. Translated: CSVGGSYNEQFF.